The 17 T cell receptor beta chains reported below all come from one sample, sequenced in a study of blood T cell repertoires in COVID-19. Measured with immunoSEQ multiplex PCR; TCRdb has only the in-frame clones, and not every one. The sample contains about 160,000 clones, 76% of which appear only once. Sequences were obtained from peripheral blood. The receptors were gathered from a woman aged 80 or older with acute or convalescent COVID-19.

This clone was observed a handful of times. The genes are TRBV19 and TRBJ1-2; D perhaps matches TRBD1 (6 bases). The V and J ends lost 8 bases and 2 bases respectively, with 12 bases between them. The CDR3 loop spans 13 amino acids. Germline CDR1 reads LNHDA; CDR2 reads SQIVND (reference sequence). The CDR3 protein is CASVRTGNYGYTF. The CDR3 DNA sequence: TGTGCCAGTGTCCGCACAGGGAACTATGGCTACACCTTC.

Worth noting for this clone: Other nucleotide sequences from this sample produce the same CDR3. The CDR3 loop is CASSPPGQGSYEQYF. In nucleotides, the CDR3 is TGTGCCAGCTCACCGCCGGGACAGGGTTCCTACGAGCAGTACTTC. The chain employs TRBV18 and TRBJ2-7, with 9 bases that match TRBD1. Germline V gives CDR1 KGHSH, CDR2 LQKENI. J gave up 1 base and V 3 bases, and 4 bases lay outside the gene matches. This CDR3 has 15 residues.

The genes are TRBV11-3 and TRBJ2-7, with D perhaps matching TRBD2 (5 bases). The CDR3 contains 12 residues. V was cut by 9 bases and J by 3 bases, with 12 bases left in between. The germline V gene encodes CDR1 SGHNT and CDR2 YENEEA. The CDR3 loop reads CARGALHYEQYF. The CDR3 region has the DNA TGTGCCAGGGGAGCGCTACACTACGAGCAGTACTTC.

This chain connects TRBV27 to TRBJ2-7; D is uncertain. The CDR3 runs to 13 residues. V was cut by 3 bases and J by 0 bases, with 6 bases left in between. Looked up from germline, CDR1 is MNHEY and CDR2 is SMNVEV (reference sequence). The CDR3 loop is CASSFQFSYEQYF. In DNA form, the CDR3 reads TGTGCCAGCAGTTTTCAGTTCTCCTACGAGCAGTACTTC.

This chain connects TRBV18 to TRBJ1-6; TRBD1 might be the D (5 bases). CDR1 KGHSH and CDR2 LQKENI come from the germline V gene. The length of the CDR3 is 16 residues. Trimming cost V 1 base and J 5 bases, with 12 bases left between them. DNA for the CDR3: TGTGCCAGCTCACCACAATTCGGGGGGGATAATTCACCCCTCCACTTT. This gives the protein CASSPQFGGDNSPLHF. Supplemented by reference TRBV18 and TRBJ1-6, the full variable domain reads NAGVMQNPRHLVRRRGQEARLRCSPMKGHSHVYWYRQLPEEGLKFMVYLQKENIIDESGMPKERFSAEFPKEGPSILRIQQVVRGDSAAYFCASSPQFGGDNSPLHFGNGTRLTVT.

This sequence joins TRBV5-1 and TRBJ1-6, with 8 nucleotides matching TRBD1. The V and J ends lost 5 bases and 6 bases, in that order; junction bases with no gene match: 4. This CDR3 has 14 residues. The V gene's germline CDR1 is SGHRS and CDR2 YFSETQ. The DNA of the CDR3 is TGCGCCAGCAGGGTCGGACAGGGTAATTCACCCCTCCACTTT. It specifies CASRVGQGNSPLHF.

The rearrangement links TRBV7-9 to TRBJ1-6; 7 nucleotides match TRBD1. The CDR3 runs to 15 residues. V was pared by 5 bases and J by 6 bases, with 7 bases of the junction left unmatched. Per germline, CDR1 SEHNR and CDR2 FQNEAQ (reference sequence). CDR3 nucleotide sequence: TGTGCCAGCAGCCCACCGGGACAGATTAATTCACCCCTCCACTTT. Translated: CASSPPGQINSPLHF.

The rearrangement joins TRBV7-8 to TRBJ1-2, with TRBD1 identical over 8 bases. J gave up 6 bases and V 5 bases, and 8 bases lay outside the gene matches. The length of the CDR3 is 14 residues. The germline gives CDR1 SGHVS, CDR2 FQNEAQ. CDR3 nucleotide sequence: TGTGCCAGCAGCACCCGGGACAGGACCCATGGCTACACCTTC. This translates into CASSTRDRTHGYTF.

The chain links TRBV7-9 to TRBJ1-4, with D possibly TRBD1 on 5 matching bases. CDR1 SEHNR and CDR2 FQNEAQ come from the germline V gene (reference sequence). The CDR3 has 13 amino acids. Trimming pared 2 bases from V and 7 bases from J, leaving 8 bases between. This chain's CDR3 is CASSLTGVEKLFF. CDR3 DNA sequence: TGTGCCAGCAGCTTAACAGGAGTTGAAAAACTGTTTTTT.

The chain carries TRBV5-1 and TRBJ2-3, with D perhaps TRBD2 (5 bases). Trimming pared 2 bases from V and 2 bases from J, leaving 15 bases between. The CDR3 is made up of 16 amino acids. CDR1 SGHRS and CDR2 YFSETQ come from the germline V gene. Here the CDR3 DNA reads TGCGCCAGCAGCTTCCAACTAGGTGGGGTCACAGATACGCAGTATTTT. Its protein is CASSFQLGGVTDTQYF. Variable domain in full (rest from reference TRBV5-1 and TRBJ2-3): KAGVTQTPRYLIKTRGQQVTLSCSPISGHRSVSWYQQTPGQGLQFLFEYFSETQRNKGNFPGRFSGRQFSNSRSEMNVSTLELGDSALYLCASSFQLGGVTDTQYFGPGTRLTVL.

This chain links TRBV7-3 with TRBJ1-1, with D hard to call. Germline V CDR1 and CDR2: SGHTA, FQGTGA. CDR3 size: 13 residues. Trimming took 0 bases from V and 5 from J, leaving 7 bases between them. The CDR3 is CASSLTMSTEAFF. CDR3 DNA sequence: TGTGCCAGCAGCTTAACGATGAGTACTGAAGCTTTCTTT.

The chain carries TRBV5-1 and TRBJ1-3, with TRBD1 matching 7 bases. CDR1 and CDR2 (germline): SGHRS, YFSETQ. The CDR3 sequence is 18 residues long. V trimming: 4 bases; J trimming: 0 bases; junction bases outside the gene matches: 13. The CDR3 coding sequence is TGCGCCAGCAGCCCCGACAGGGCGACGCTATTCTCTGGAAACACCATATATTTT. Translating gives CASSPDRATLFSGNTIYF.

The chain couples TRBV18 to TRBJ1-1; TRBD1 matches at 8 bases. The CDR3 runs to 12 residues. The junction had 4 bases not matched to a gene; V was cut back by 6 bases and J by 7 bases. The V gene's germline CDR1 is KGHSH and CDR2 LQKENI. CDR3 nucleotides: TGTGCCAGCTCGGGACAGGACGTTGAAGCTTTCTTT. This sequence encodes CASSGQDVEAFF.

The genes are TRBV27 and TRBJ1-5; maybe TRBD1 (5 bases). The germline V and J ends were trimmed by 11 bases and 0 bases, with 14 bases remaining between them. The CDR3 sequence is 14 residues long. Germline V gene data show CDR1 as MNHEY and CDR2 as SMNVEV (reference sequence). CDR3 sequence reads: CASAGLYSNQPQHF. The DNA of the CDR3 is TGTGCCTCAGCGGGACTCTATAGCAATCAGCCCCAGCATTTT.

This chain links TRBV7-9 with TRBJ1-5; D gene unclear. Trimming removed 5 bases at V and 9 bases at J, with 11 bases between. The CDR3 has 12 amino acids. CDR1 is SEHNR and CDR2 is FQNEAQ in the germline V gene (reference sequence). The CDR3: CASSPGDRPQHF. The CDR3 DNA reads TGTGCCAGCAGCCCAGGCGATCGGCCCCAGCATTTT.

The chain's CDR3 is CASSELGFFGETQYF. The CDR3 DNA follows: TGTGCCAGCAGTGAACTAGGCTTCTTCGGAGAGACCCAGTACTTC. J is TRBJ2-5 and V is TRBV6-1; D call uncertain. The CDR3 length is 15 residues. V lost 2 bases to trimming and J lost 4 bases, with 14 bases between them. Germline V lookup: CDR1 MNHNS, CDR2 SASEGT.

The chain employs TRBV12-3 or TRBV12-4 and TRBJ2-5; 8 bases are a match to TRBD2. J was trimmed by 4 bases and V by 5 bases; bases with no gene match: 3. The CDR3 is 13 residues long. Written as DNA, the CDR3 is TGTGCCAGCAGTGTCGGGGGGGGAGAGACCCAGTACTTC. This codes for CASSVGGGETQYF.